A selection of T cell receptor beta chains follows, all from one sample in a study of blood T cell repertoires in COVID-19. Here immunoSEQ multiplex PCR was the method, and the copy in TCRdb shows in-frame clones only, minus some. This table holds about 160,000 clones, about 90% found once. The sequenced material came from peripheral blood. These receptors were taken from a man aged 25 to 45 with COVID-19, enrolled during active disease. Each CDR3 is given without its conserved first and last residue.

j_call v_call cdr3_aa
TRBJ2-1 TRBV13 ASSLRPVVAGANEQF
TRBJ2-1 TRBV7-2 ASSFGTGGNEQF
TRBJ2-7 TRBV5-1 ASSLAGYRSAVDYEQY
TRBJ2-2 TRBV29-1 SVAGQPTGELF
TRBJ1-2 TRBV5-3 ARSLETAGAGYT
TRBJ1-1 TRBV3-1/TRBV3-2 ASSKQGPYTEAF
TRBJ2-7 TRBV6-1 ASSEALPPGQGGYEQY
TRBJ2-6 TRBV28 ASRKQGAQGANVLT
TRBJ2-3 TRBV7-3 ASSFSGGSTDTQY
TRBJ2-1 TRBV28 ASSSYRVRWNEQF
TRBJ2-1 TRBV28 ASSLIYPGQGNNEQF
TRBJ1-2 TRBV20-1 SASLRRAGGGNYGYT
TRBJ2-7 TRBV28 ASSSISGGSYEQY
TRBJ2-3 TRBV19 ASSILPGTDTQY
TRBJ2-2 TRBV24-1 ATSDPGQGIRAGELF
TRBJ2-7 TRBV5-1 ASRETREQY